This paragraph covers one T cell receptor beta chain sequence. This specimen belongs to a study of shared clonotypes between healthy human individuals. Sequenced by immunoSEQ multiplex PCR; TCRdb stores in-frame clones only, minus some. The sample yields about 800,000 clones, about 96% seen once. The naive CD8 fraction comprised CD45RO-negative cells positively selected for CCR7 and excluded terminally differentiated effector memory CD45RA+ cells. V was pared by 0 bases and J by 5 bases, with 8 bases between. CDR3 length: 13 residues. CDR1 is SGHRS and CDR2 is YFSETQ in the germline V gene. The sequenced material came from naive CD8+ T cells sorted from blood. The V call is TRBV5-1, the J call TRBJ1-1; D call uncertain. The origin of this receptor is a man aged 30-40 years in good health. CDR3 sequence: CASSLAGVTEAFF. The CDR3 DNA follows: TGCGCCAGCAGCTTGGCCGGGGTTACTGAAGCTTTCTTT. The full variable domain, in which reference TRBV5-1 and TRBJ1-1 provide the parts outside the CDR3, is KAGVTQTPRYLIKTRGQQVTLSCSPISGHRSVSWYQQTPGQGLQFLFEYFSETQRNKGNFPGRFSGRQFSNSRSEMNVSTLELGDSALYLCASSLAGVTEAFFGQGTRLTVV.